This T cell receptor beta chain was obtained from a study of shared clonotypes between healthy human individuals. As defined, naive CD8 cells were CD45RO-negative and positively selected for CCR7, with terminally differentiated effector memory CD45RA+ cells excluded. V was cut by 4 bases and J by 5 bases, with 12 bases left in between. The CDR3 is made up of 14 amino acids. In germline, CDR1 is PRHDT, CDR2 FYEKMQ (reference sequence). As concerns this clone: The target antigen is unknown.

The study, taken as a whole, reports: Rarefaction analysis demonstrated incomplete sorted-subset sequencing notwithstanding large depth. Among donors, the sharing of clonotypes was expected to be influenced by sequencing depth. A handful of donors had 4% to 5% of their naive CD4 clonotypes in common.

Using immunoSEQ multiplex PCR, the repertoire was profiled, and TCRdb retains in-frame clones only, with some absent. This table holds millions of clones, approximately 94% found once. This rearrangement joins TRBV13 to TRBJ1-5; no clear D gene. This sequence originates from a man aged 18 to 35 in good health. Some clones in this sample may be carry-over from other donors' samples. Sequencing used naive CD8+ T cells from PBMCs. The CDR3 is CASSSGAVDQPQHF. The DNA of the CDR3 is TGTGCCAGCAGCTCGGGAGCGGTTGATCAGCCCCAGCATTTT.